This TCR beta chain was observed in a study of blood T cell repertoires in COVID-19. Libraries were prepared by immunoSEQ multiplex PCR; TCRdb keeps only in-frame clonotypes and omits some of them. The sample lists roughly 250,000 clones, 75% to 95% seen once, with approximately 2% in the top ten. Categorization into cohorts depended on clinical history that participants reported. Recovered participants had two consecutive negative NP/OP PCR tests, healthcare professional clearance, or symptom resolution. Germline V lookup: CDR1 SNHLY, CDR2 FYNNEI. Trimming cost V 4 bases and J 2 bases; bases outside gene matches: 14. The CDR3 is 18 residues long.

The chain is built from TRBV2 and TRBJ2-5; TRBD2 agrees at 9 bases. Sequencing was done on a sample of PBMCs or T cells enriched from blood (not recorded which). The sequence was collected from a woman aged 18-35 years who had recovered from COVID-19. The CDR3 region has the DNA TGTGCCAGCAGTGTTTTGAGTGCGGGAGGGCGGGAGCAAGAGACCCAGTACTTC. It specifies CASSVLSAGGREQETQYF. The whole variable domain, filled in from reference TRBV2 and TRBJ2-5, reads EPEVTQTPSHQVTQMGQEVILRCVPISNHLYFYWYRQILGQKVEFLVSFYNNEISEKSEIFDDQFSVERPDGSNFTLKIRSTKLEDSAMYFCASSVLSAGGREQETQYFGPGTRLLVL.